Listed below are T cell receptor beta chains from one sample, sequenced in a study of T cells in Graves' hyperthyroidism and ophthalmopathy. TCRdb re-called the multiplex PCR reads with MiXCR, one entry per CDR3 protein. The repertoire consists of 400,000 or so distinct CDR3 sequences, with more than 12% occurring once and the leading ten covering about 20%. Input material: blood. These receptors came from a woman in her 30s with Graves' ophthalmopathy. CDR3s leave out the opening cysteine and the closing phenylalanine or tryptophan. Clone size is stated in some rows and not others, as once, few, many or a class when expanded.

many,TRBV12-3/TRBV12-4,ASSLDSTDTQY
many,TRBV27,ASRTLEGAGYNEQF
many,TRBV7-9,ASSLWGRAYNEQF
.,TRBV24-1,ATSDKSSRQIYGYT
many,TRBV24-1,ATSDPGPVSGANVLT
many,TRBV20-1,SASLGNTEAF
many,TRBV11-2,ASSLSLGLAGDNEQF
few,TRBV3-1,ASSQALAGAQETQY
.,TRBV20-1,SARATPQETQY
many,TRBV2,ASSTGTGASQETQY
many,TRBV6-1,ASSNLAGGRHGELF
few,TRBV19,ASSTQTKETQY
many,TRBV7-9,ASSLTGTGGNYGYT
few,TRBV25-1,ASTQGPAESEQY
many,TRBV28,ASSLLVNQPQH
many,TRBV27,ASSRVAPSNEQF
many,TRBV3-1,ASSQEMYDGYT
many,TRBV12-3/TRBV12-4,ASSLSGLAGVPYEQY
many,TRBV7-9,ASSSVTGGGNIQY
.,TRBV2,ASREGLADQETQY
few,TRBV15,ATSRGVPGQAPGSEKLF
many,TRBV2,ASSATGTSKNIQY
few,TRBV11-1,ASSLFGGASF
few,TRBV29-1,SAQGSTDTQY
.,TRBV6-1,ASTDRDARNQPQH
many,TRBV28,ASSSHTTLH
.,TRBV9,ASSEDGPAETQY
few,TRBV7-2,ASSQRQMLGTEAF
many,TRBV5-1,ASSSGTVTYEQY
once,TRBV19,ASSNSWGQPQH
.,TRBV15,ATSRDTGLAGETQY
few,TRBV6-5,ASSYSQGPAGGKNIQY
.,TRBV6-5,ASSHDRGSGNTIY
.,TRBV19,ASMAGRTDTQY
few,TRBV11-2,ASSLETAYNEQF